Following are 10 T cell receptor beta chains from one sample sequenced in a study of blood T cells in healthy people across ages. Primed by a sample-barcoded 5' primer and a J-beta primer mix, a second PCR proceeded for 7 to 11 cycles. From the 5' RACE reads, TCRdb called clonotypes with MiXCR, one entry per CDR3 protein. The profile shows 250,000 to 300,000 distinct CDR3 sequences, around 30% of them singletons. Sample: blood. All receptors come from a woman aged 70-85 years in good health.

This clonotype was observed a few times. This could be a read error, since a much larger clone is one nucleotide away. The chain couples TRBV7-2 to TRBJ2-7; TRBD1 or TRBD2 may be the D gene (5 bases each). Trimming removed 2 bases from V and 8 bases from J, with 19 bases in between. CDR3 size: 15 residues. The germline V gene encodes CDR1 SGHTA and CDR2 FQGNSA. The CDR3 coding sequence is TGTGCCAGCAGCTTATATGGCGGACTGGAGGACAAGCAGTACTTC. Translation gives CASSLYGGLEDKQYF.

As concerns this clonotype: Its ends do not fully match the called genes, so a read error is possible. The chain uses TRBV18 and TRBJ2-7; 10 bases line up with TRBD1. Germline assignment: CDR1 KGHSH and CDR2 LQKENI. The CDR3 is made up of 11 amino acids. The CDR3: CASSDGTGENF. The CDR3 nucleotides are TGTGCCAGCTCAGACGGGACAGGGGAGAACTTC. Supplemented by reference TRBV18 and TRBJ2-7, the full variable domain reads NAGVMQNPRHLVRRRGQEARLRCSPMKGHSHVYWYRQLPEEGLKFMVYLQKENIIDESGMPKERFSAEFPKEGPSILRIQQVVRGDSAAYFCASSDGTGENFGPGTRLTVT.

This clonotype showed up just a few times. This chain links TRBV27 with TRBJ2-7, with 9 bases identical to TRBD2. The germline CDR1 and CDR2 sequences are MNHEY and SMNVEV (reference sequence). This CDR3 has 14 residues. The V and J ends lost 4 bases and 7 bases, in that order; junction bases with no gene match: 8. CDR3 sequence: CASSSQAGGLEQYF. CDR3 nucleotides: TGTGCCAGCAGTTCCCAAGCGGGAGGATTAGAGCAGTACTTC.

The rearrangement links TRBV6-2 or TRBV6-3 to TRBJ1-5; possibly TRBD1 for D (5 bases). CDR3 length equals 15 residues. Germline V CDR1 and CDR2: MNHEY, SVGEGT. The V end lost 2 bases, the J end lost 0 bases, and 8 bases lay between the germline ends. The CDR3 bases are TGTGCCAGCAGTTACGCAGGGAATAGCAATCAGCCCCAGCATTTT. Translation gives CASSYAGNSNQPQHF.

This clonotype was detected ten times or more. The chain links TRBV2 to TRBJ2-1; D unclear. V shed 7 bases and J shed 9 bases, with 16 bases lying between them. CDR1 and CDR2 (germline): SNHLY, FYNNEI. The CDR3 covers 13 residues. This CDR3 is CASTPRASSEQFF. The CDR3, as DNA: TGTGCCAGCACCCCCCGAGCAAGTAGTGAGCAGTTCTTC.

The table lists this clonotype with many counts. The junction differs from germline at one of its ends, possibly a read error. The V call is TRBV20-1, the J call TRBJ2-1, with 9 bases fitting TRBD2. CDR1 and CDR2 from the germline V gene are DFQATT and SNEGSKA (reference sequence). The length of the CDR3 is 15 residues. CDR3 loop: CSARGLAGQYNEQFF. The CDR3 DNA follows: TGCAGTGCCAGAGGCCTAGCGGGGCAATACAATGAGCAGTTCTTC.

This clonotype was seen more than once but under ten times. V and J are TRBV10-3 and TRBJ2-1; possibly TRBD2 for D (5 bases). V lost 10 bases and J 2 bases, leaving 24 bases between the germline ends. The CDR3 runs 17 residues. CDR1 and CDR2 (germline): ENHRY, SYGVKD. CDR3 sequence reads: CATLAPDGSVPYNEQFF. In nucleotides, the CDR3 is TGTGCCACGCTAGCCCCTGATGGGTCCGTTCCCTACAATGAGCAGTTCTTC.

The V gene is TRBV28, the J gene TRBJ2-7; TRBD2 matches at 7 bases. The CDR3 consists of 15 residues. Germline CDR1 and CDR2: MDHEN and SYDVKM. With V trimmed by 3 bases and J by 1 base, 6 bases remained unmatched. CDR3 nucleotides: TGTGCCAGCAGTTTGGAAGCGGGAACGTCCTACGAGCAGTACTTC. Translation gives CASSLEAGTSYEQYF.

This clonotype was seen more than once but under ten times. The chain carries TRBV27 and TRBJ2-1; the D gene is possibly TRBD1 (8 bases). The CDR3 length is 19 residues. The V and J ends lost 6 bases and 6 bases respectively, with 30 bases between them. Germline-derived CDR1 and CDR2 are MNHEY and SMNVEV (reference sequence). CDR3 loop: CASSQKLYTQGGNFNEQFF. CDR3 DNA: TGTGCCAGCAGCCAAAAACTTTACACACAGGGGGGGAATTTCAATGAGCAGTTCTTC.

This clonotype was picked up a small number of times. The V gene is TRBV6-5, the J gene TRBJ1-1, with D maybe TRBD1 (6 bases). The CDR3 spans 12 residues. Germline assignment: CDR1 MNHEY and CDR2 SVGAGI. The V end lost 6 bases, the J end lost 7 bases, and 12 bases lay between the germline ends. CDR3 nucleotide sequence: TGTGCCAGCAGGGGGGGGCCAGGTGAAGCTTTCTTT. It codes for CASRGGPGEAFF.